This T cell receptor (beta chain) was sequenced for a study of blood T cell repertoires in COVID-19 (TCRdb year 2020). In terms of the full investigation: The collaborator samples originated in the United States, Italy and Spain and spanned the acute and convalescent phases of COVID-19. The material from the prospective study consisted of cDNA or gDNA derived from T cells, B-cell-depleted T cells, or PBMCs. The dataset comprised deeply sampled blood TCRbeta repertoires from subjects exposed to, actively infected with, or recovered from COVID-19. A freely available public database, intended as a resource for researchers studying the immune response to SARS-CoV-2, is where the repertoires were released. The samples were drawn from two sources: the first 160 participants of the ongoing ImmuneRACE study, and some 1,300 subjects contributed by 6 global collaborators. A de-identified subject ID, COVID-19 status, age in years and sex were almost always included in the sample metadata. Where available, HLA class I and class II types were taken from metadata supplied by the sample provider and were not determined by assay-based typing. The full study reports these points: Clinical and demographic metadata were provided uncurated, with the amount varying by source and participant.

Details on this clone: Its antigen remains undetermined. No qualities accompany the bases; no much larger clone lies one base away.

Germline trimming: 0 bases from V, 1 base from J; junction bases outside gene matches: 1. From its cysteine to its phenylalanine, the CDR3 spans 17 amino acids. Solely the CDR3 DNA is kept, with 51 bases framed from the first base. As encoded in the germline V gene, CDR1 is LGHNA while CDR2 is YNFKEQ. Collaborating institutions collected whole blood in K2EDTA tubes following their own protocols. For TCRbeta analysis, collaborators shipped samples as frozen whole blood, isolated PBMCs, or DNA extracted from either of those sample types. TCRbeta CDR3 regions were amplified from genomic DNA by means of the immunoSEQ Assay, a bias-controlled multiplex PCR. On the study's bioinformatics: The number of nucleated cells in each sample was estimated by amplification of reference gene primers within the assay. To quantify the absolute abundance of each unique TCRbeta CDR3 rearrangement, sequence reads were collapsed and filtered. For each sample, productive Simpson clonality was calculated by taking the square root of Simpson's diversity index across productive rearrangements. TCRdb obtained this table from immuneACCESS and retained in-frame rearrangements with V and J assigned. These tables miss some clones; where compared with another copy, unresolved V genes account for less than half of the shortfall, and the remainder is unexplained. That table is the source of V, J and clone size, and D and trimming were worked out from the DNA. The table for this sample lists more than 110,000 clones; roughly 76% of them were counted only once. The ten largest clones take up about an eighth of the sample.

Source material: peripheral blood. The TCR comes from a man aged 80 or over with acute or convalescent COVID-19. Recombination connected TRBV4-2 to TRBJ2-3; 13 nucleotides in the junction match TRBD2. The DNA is TGTGCCAGCAGCCAAGAAGGGACTAGCGGGGGCACAGATACGCAGTATTTT. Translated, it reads CASSQEGTSGGTDTQYF.